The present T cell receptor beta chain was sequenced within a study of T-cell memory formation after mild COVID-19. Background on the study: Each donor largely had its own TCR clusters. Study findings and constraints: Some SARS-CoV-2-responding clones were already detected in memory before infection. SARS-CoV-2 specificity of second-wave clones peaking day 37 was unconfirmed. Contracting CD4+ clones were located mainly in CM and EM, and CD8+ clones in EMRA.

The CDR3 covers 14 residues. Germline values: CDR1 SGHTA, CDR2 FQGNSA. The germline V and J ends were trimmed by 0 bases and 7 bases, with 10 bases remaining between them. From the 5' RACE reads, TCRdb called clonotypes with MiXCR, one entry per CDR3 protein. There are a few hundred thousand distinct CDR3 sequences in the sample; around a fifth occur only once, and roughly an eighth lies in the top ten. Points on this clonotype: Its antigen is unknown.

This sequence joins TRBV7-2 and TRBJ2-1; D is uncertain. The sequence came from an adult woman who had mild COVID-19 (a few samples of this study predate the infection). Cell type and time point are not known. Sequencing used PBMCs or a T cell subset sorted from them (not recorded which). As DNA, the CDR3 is TGTGCCAGCAGCTTAGCATCTGGTAGGAATGAGCAGTTCTTC. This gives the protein CASSLASGRNEQFF.